This T cell receptor beta chain was documented in a study of blood T cell repertoires in COVID-19. The data were produced by immunoSEQ multiplex PCR, yet TCRdb's version contains in-frame clones alone and is incomplete. The sample includes about 100,000 clones, 65% to 80% of them seen just once. This CDR3 comprises 13 residues. The V gene's germline CDR1 is SGHRS and CDR2 YFSETQ. The V and J ends lost 4 bases and 4 bases, in that order; junction bases with no gene match: 2. This sequence joins TRBV5-1 and TRBJ1-5; 7 bases align to TRBD1. This sequence was found in a man aged 65 to 85 with acute or convalescent COVID-19. The specimen was peripheral blood. The chain's CDR3 is CASSPQGNQPQHF. CDR3 nucleotide sequence: TGCGCCAGCAGCCCACAGGGGAATCAGCCCCAGCATTTT.